A single sample is the source of the 15 T cell receptor beta chains below, sequenced in a study of sequential checkpoint blockade in melanoma. The table came from immunoSEQ multiplex PCR; TCRdb's copy has only in-frame clones and leaves some out. The sample has 10,000 or so clones, about 26% seen once; the top ten hold more than 25%. The treatment is: randomized to nivolumab then ipilimumab (arm A) or the reverse (arm B). The source material was tumor tissue (inferred from file names), sampled from a patient given nivolumab and ipilimumab in sequence. The receptors originated from a human donor with melanoma.

This sequence joins TRBV5-1 and TRBJ2-1; tentatively, D is TRBD2 (6 bases). V dropped 3 bases and J dropped 0 bases, with 10 bases sitting between them. Germline CDR1 and CDR2: SGHRS and YFSETQ. The CDR3 runs 15 residues. CDR3 bases: TGCGCCAGCAGCTCGGGACTTCTCTCCTACAATGAGCAGTTCTTC. Protein: CASSSGLLSYNEQFF.

A word on this clone: Germline and junction disagree at one end, which may indicate a read error. The CDR3 loop is CASSIDLGIPPQSQHF. The CDR3, as DNA: TGTGCCAGTAGTATAGATCTCGGCATCCCGCCTCAGTCCCAGCATTTT. The gene calls are TRBV19 and TRBJ1-5; no definite D call. The CDR3 is 16 amino acids. Germline lookup yields CDR1 LNHDA and CDR2 SQIVND (reference sequence).

J is TRBJ2-5 and V is TRBV6-8; 8 bases are a match to TRBD1. This CDR3 comprises 13 residues. Germline trimming cut 10 bases from V and 3 bases from J; bases unmatched to any gene: 7. Germline CDR1 MNHGY, CDR2 SAAAGT. The CDR3 nucleotides read TGTGCCATCGCAATGGACAGGGAAGAGACCCAGTACTTC. Protein product: CAIAMDREETQYF.

The rearrangement uses TRBV11-3 and TRBJ2-5; D possibly corresponds to TRBD2 (5 bases). Germline CDR1 reads SGHNT; CDR2 reads YENEEA. CDR3 length equals 14 residues. Trimming cost V 5 bases and J 5 bases, with 15 bases left between them. The CDR3, as DNA: TGTGCCAGCAGCAACCGGGCTAGAGGGGAGACCCAGTACTTC. This sequence encodes CASSNRARGETQYF.

The gene calls are TRBV19 and TRBJ2-7; 7 nucleotides line up with TRBD1. The CDR3 sequence is 13 residues long. After removal of 2 bases from V and 6 bases from J, the junction contained 4 bases not matched to a gene. The V gene's germline CDR1 is LNHDA and CDR2 SQIVND (reference sequence). DNA for the CDR3: TGTGCCAGTAGTATAATACAGGGGTCCGAGCAGTACTTC. It yields the protein CASSIIQGSEQYF. The full variable domain, with the rest looked up from reference TRBV19 and TRBJ2-7, is DGGITQSPKYLFRKEGQNVTLSCEQNLNHDAMYWYRQDPGQGLRLIYYSQIVNDFQKGDIAEGYSVSREKKESFPLTVTSAQKNPTAFYLCASSIIQGSEQYFGPGTRLTVT.

The gene calls are TRBV30 and TRBJ1-4; the D gene is possibly TRBD1 (5 bases). Trimming left V 0 bases short and J 10 bases short, with 15 bases between. The CDR3 contains 14 residues. The germline V gene encodes CDR1 GTSNPN and CDR2 SVGIG (reference sequence). The CDR3 loop reads CAWSVGRDQGKLFF. The CDR3 DNA reads TGTGCCTGGAGTGTAGGCAGGGACCAGGGAAAACTGTTTTTT.

This clone was seen only once. The chain carries TRBV29-1 and TRBJ2-3; D is perhaps TRBD2 (5 bases). The CDR3 is 14 residues long. V was pared by 4 bases and J by 6 bases, with 17 bases between. Looked up from germline, CDR1 is SQVTM and CDR2 is ANQGSEA. The CDR3 DNA sequence: TGCAGCGTTGGCGCGGGCTCTTCACAGGATACGCAGTATTTT. It is translated as CSVGAGSSQDTQYF.

The V call is TRBV29-1, the J call TRBJ2-5; 11 bases are shared with TRBD1. The ends lost 6 bases at V and 5 bases at J; junction bases unmatched: 8. CDR3 length: 14 amino acids. Germline V gene data show CDR1 as SQVTM and CDR2 as ANQGSEA. The CDR3, as DNA: TGCAGCGTGAGACCCGGACAGGGGGCGGAGACCCAGTACTTC. Its protein is CSVRPGQGAETQYF.

This clone was observed a handful of times. The chain uses TRBV15 and TRBJ1-6; tentatively, D is TRBD1 (5 bases). Trimming stripped 3 bases from V and 5 bases from J, with 8 bases between. There are 14 residues in the CDR3. CDR1 and CDR2 (germline): LNHNV, YYDKDF (reference sequence). The chain's CDR3 is CATSRGPDNSPLHF. The CDR3 region has the DNA TGTGCCACCAGCAGGGGGCCCGATAATTCACCCCTCCACTTT.

This clone was observed a few times. The chain employs TRBV11-3 and TRBJ2-2; no clear D gene. Trimming shortened V by 0 bases and J by 4 bases, and 9 bases separated the two germline ends. Germline lookup yields CDR1 SGHNT and CDR2 YENEEA. The CDR3 length is 15 residues. CDR3 in DNA: TGTGCCAGCAGCTTAGATCCCTCCCTCACCGGGGAGCTGTTTTTT. Translated, it gives CASSLDPSLTGELFF. Supplemented by reference TRBV11-3 and TRBJ2-2, the full variable domain reads EAGVVQSPRYKIIEKKQPVAFWCNPISGHNTLYWYLQNLGQGPELLIRYENEEAVDDSQLPKDRFSAERLKGVDSTLKIQPAELGDSAVYLCASSLDPSLTGELFFGEGSRLTVL.

This clone has a handful of counts. This chain connects TRBV11-3 to TRBJ1-5; TRBD1 might be the D (6 bases). The CDR3 covers 15 residues. Germline lookup yields CDR1 SGHNT and CDR2 YENEEA. V was pared by 0 bases and J by 4 bases, with 10 bases between. CDR3 nucleotides: TGTGCCAGCAGCTTAGAACCAGGGGAGAATCAGCCCCAGCATTTT. Protein: CASSLEPGENQPQHF. The full variable domain, in which reference TRBV11-3 and TRBJ1-5 provide the parts outside the CDR3, is EAGVVQSPRYKIIEKKQPVAFWCNPISGHNTLYWYLQNLGQGPELLIRYENEEAVDDSQLPKDRFSAERLKGVDSTLKIQPAELGDSAVYLCASSLEPGENQPQHFGDGTRLSIL.

This chain joins TRBV6-8 and TRBJ2-5; weak D call: TRBD1 (5 bases). V was clipped by 5 bases and J by 10 bases, with 14 bases between them. The CDR3 is made up of 12 amino acids. Germline CDR1 and CDR2: MNHGY and SAAAGT. The CDR3 reads CASSPAQGNQYF. The CDR3 DNA reads as TGTGCCAGCAGTCCGGCGCAGGGAAACCAGTACTTC.

This chain connects TRBV19 to TRBJ2-7; D could derive from TRBD1 or TRBD2 (5 bases each). CDR1 and CDR2 from the germline V gene are LNHDA and SQIVND (reference sequence). The CDR3 consists of 16 residues. Trimming left V 0 bases short and J 2 bases short, with 14 bases between. The CDR3: CASSIDHPRGAYEQYF. In nucleotides, the CDR3 is TGTGCCAGTAGTATAGATCACCCGAGAGGGGCCTACGAGCAGTACTTC. The complete variable domain, with remaining parts taken from reference TRBV19 and TRBJ2-7, reads DGGITQSPKYLFRKEGQNVTLSCEQNLNHDAMYWYRQDPGQGLRLIYYSQIVNDFQKGDIAEGYSVSREKKESFPLTVTSAQKNPTAFYLCASSIDHPRGAYEQYFGPGTRLTVT.

The chain recombines TRBV5-1 with TRBJ2-2, with 9 bases matching TRBD1. The trim removed 6 bases at V and 2 bases at J, leaving 5 bases unmatched. The CDR3 covers 15 residues. Per germline, CDR1 SGHRS and CDR2 YFSETQ. As DNA, the CDR3 is TGCGCCAGCACCTTACAGGGGGCTAACACCGGGGAGCTGTTTTTT. Amino acid sequence: CASTLQGANTGELFF.

This clone has only a few counts. CDR3 sequence: CAISSVGTADTQYF. In nucleotides, the CDR3 is TGTGCCATCTCCTCGGTCGGAACGGCGGATACGCAGTATTTT. V and J are TRBV6-8 and TRBJ2-3; D call uncertain. Looked up from germline, CDR1 is MNHGY and CDR2 is SAAAGT. Trimming took off 10 bases at V and 6 bases at J, with 20 bases between the two ends. CDR3 length: 14 amino acids.